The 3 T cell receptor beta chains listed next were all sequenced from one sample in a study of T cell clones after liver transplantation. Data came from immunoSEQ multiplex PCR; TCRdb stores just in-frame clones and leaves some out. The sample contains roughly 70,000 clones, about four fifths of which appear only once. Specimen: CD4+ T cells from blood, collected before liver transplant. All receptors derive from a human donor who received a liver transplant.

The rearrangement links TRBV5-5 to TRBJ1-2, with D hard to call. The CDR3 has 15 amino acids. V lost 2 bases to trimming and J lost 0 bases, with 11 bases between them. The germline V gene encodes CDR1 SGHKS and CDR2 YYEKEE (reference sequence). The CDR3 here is CASSFEGRTNYGYTF. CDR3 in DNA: TGTGCCAGCAGCTTCGAAGGACGGACTAACTATGGCTACACCTTC.

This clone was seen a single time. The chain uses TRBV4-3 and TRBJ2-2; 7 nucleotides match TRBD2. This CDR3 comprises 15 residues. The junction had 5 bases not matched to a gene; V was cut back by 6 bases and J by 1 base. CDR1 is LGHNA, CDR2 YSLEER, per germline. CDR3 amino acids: CASSGAGLNTGELFF. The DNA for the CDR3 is TGCGCCAGCAGTGGAGCGGGATTGAACACCGGGGAGCTGTTTTTT.

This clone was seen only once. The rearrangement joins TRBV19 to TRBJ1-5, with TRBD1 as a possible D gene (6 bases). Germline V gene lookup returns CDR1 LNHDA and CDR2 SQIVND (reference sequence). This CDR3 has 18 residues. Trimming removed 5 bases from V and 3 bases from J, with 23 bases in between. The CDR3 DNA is TGTGCCAGTAGTCCCCAGCTGGGGGTTACAGGGAACAATCAGCCCCAGCATTTT. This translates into CASSPQLGVTGNNQPQHF. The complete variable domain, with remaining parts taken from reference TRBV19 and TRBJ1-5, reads DGGITQSPKYLFRKEGQNVTLSCEQNLNHDAMYWYRQDPGQGLRLIYYSQIVNDFQKGDIAEGYSVSREKKESFPLTVTSAQKNPTAFYLCASSPQLGVTGNNQPQHFGDGTRLSIL.